This TCR beta chain comes out of a study of cytomegalovirus exposure and HLA in healthy donors. Study-wide context: An early data release held 75 million to 100 million unique TCRs from HLA-typed donors.

Use of 60 Vbeta and 13 Jbeta primers characterized the PCR. Sequencing was performed with immunoSEQ multiplex PCR; in TCRdb, only in-frame clones are kept and a portion is missing. The sample includes around 130,000 clones, around three quarters of them seen just once. As concerns this clone: What it recognizes is unknown.

Study-wide results and caveats: Reports state that TCR beta sequences accurately predicted most subjects' HLA-A and HLA-B alleles. A later analysis linked a missense variant in DCLRE1C to the trimming of TCR beta V and J genes.

Germline lookup yields CDR1 SGHTA and CDR2 FQGNSA. This CDR3 spans 13 amino acids. The junction had 3 bases not matched to a gene; V was cut back by 5 bases and J by 8 bases. The clonotype was recovered from a male donor in good health and CMV-seronegative. The chain employs TRBV7-2 and TRBJ2-1, with 10 bases fitting TRBD1. Sequences were obtained from PBMCs. For the CDR3, the DNA is TGTGCCAGCAGCCTCGGGACAGGGGATGAGCAGTTCTTC. Translated: CASSLGTGDEQFF.